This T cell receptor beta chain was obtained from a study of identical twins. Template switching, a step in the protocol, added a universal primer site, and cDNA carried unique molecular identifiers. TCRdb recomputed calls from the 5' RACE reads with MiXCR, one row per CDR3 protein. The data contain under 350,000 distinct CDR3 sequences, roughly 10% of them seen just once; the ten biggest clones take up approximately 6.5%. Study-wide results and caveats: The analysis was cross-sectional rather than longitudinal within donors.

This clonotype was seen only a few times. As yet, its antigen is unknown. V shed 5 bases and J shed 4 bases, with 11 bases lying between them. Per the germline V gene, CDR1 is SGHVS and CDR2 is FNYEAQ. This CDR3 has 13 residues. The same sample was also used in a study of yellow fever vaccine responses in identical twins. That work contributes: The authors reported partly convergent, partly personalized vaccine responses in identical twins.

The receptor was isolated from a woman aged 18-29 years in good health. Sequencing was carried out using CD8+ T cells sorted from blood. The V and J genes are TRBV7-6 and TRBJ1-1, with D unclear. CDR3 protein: CASSAGKITEAFF. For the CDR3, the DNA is TGTGCCAGCAGCGCAGGAAAAATCACTGAAGCTTTCTTT.